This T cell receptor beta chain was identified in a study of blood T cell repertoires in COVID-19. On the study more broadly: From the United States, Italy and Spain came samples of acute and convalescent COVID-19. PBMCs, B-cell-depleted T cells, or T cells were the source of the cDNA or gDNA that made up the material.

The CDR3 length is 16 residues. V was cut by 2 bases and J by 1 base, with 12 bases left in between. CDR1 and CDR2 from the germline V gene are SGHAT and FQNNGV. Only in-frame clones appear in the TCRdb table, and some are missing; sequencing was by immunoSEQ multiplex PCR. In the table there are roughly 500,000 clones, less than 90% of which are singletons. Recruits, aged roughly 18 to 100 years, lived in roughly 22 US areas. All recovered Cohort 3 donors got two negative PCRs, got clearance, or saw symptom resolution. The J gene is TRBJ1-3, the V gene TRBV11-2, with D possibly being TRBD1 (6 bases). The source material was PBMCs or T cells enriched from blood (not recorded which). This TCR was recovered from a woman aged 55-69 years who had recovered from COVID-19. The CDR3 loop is CASSLTTGDSGNTIYF. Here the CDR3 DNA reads TGTGCCAGCAGCTTAACGACAGGCGATTCTGGAAACACCATATATTTT.